This T cell receptor beta chain was observed in a study of blood T cell repertoires in COVID-19. Study-level information: Acute and convalescent COVID-19 samples came from the United States, Italy and Spain.

The CDR3 runs 16 residues. CDR1 and CDR2 (germline): LNHNV, YYDKDF (reference sequence). Trimming cost V 0 bases and J 4 bases; bases outside gene matches: 7. Libraries were prepared by immunoSEQ multiplex PCR; TCRdb keeps only in-frame clonotypes and omits some of them. The sample yields roughly 100,000 clones, about 80% seen once. Sequencing used peripheral blood. This chain joins TRBV15 and TRBJ2-5, with 8 bases fitting TRBD1. The clonotype was recovered from a man in his 60s with acute or convalescent COVID-19. The CDR3 bases are TGTGCCACCAGCAGAGAGCCAGGGGGCGTGAGAGAGACCCAGTACTTC. Amino acid sequence: CATSREPGGVRETQYF.